This T cell receptor beta chain was observed in a study of blood T cell repertoires in COVID-19. Sequencing was performed with immunoSEQ multiplex PCR; in TCRdb, only in-frame clones are kept and a portion is missing. The table records 250,000 to 300,000 clones, 80% to 90% of them present only once. CDR3 length: 13 amino acids. Trimming stripped 3 bases from V and 2 bases from J, with 7 bases between. Germline lookup yields CDR1 MNHEY and CDR2 SMNVEV (reference sequence). The V call is TRBV27, the J call TRBJ2-5, with D unresolved. The receptor was derived from a woman aged 40 to 55 who had recovered from COVID-19. Sequenced sample: peripheral blood. CDR3 nucleotides: TGTGCCAGCAGTTTCGCAGGTCAAGAGACCCAGTACTTC. This codes for CASSFAGQETQYF.